These T cell receptor beta chains were read from a single sample in a study of T cell repertoires in cytomegalovirus infection. TCRdb re-derived calls from the reads in MiXCR, one entry per CDR3 protein. Among almost 500,000 distinct CDR3 sequences, 10% to 12% were seen once, and the ten largest hold roughly 10%. The sample taken for sequencing was PBMCs. These receptors all stem from a human donor in good health (CMV status not recorded). Some clones in this sample may be carry-over from other donors' samples. Both conserved end residues are part of each CDR3. The size field is filled for only some rows; it gives once, few, many or a size class.

CASSQGGTPEAFF,few,TRBJ1-1,TRBV14,13
CASSLSTGVDGYTF,many,TRBJ1-2,TRBV12-3/TRBV12-4,14
CASSYQTPQGYEQYF,many,TRBJ2-7,TRBV6-6,15
CATDPFVNTEAFF,many,TRBJ1-1,TRBV12-3/TRBV12-4,13
CASSPDEGLEVFTDTQYF,many,TRBJ2-3,TRBV18,18
CASSSRTSGRAPSWDEQFF,many,TRBJ2-1,TRBV7-3,19
CASTPRTGANEKLFF,many,TRBJ1-4,TRBV5-5,15
CASSLQTPIGDEKLFF,many,TRBJ1-4,TRBV13,16
CASSPGRGLNTEAFF,many,TRBJ1-1,TRBV5-4,15
CASSQGLTGGSNQPQHF,many,TRBJ1-5,TRBV4-1,17
CASSLEVEDSPLHF,many,TRBJ1-6,TRBV7-8,14
CASGGLAGGNEQFF,many,TRBJ2-1,TRBV2,14
CASNDPGVDTEAFF,many,TRBJ1-1,TRBV28,14
CASSDAVAGTDTQYF,many,TRBJ2-3,TRBV6-6,15
CASSWDSSNYGYTF,many,TRBJ1-2,TRBV5-1,14
CASSANPDQETQYF,few,TRBJ2-5,TRBV5-1,14
CASNQRGDYGYTF,many,TRBJ1-2,TRBV4-2,13
CATSRARTGHQETQYF,many,TRBJ2-5,TRBV15,16
CASKATTPGGQAFF,-,TRBJ1-1,TRBV9,14
CASSPGQGSPYGYTF,few,TRBJ1-2,TRBV5-1,15
CASSPRTLGGGELFF,many,TRBJ2-2,TRBV7-6,15
CASSARQRPNEQFF,many,TRBJ2-1,TRBV7-8,14
CASSLIRAEEWFRETQYF,many,TRBJ2-5,TRBV11-2,18
CASSEPYGNEQFF,many,TRBJ2-1,TRBV6-1,13
CASSSRGPSNSNQPQHF,many,TRBJ1-5,TRBV19,17
CASSFDPNTGELFF,many,TRBJ2-2,TRBV12-3/TRBV12-4,14
CATSRDSGRRNTIYF,-,TRBJ1-3,TRBV15,15
CASTVLGGGGYEQYF,-,TRBJ2-7,TRBV19,15
CASSATFLARLDGYTF,many,TRBJ1-2,TRBV7-8,16
CASWTASNYGYTF,-,TRBJ1-2,TRBV19,13
CASSYDSTDTQYF,many,TRBJ2-3,TRBV7-3,13
CASRKLTGYGLAGQYNEQFF,many,TRBJ2-1,TRBV7-2,20
CASSPGELYEQYF,few,TRBJ2-7,TRBV28,13
CASSFSGRGGGYGYTF,many,TRBJ1-2,TRBV12-3/TRBV12-4,16
CASTPERDTEAFF,many,TRBJ1-1,TRBV23-1,13
CAWSVGQGEQFF,few,TRBJ2-1,TRBV30,12
CATSEAGADEQYF,-,TRBJ2-7,TRBV24-1,13
CASSPQGIGVNGYTF,few,TRBJ1-2,TRBV4-1,15
CASSQGGDRDGYTF,many,TRBJ1-2,TRBV4-2,14
CATSDFPSSGANVLTF,many,TRBJ2-6,TRBV24-1,16
CSAPRLAGGYSTDTQYF,many,TRBJ2-3,TRBV20-1,17
CSAKPTGNSPLHF,few,TRBJ1-6,TRBV20-1,13
CASSKAGVDGELFF,many,TRBJ2-2,TRBV19,14
CASNPGTDGRYEQYF,many,TRBJ2-7,TRBV6-5,15
CASSIQVNYNEQFF,few,TRBJ2-1,TRBV5-5,14
CASRRQAFNQPQHF,many,TRBJ1-5,TRBV28,14
CASRSGRTSGSIETQYF,many,TRBJ2-5,TRBV28,17
CASREGLADQETQYF,few,TRBJ2-5,TRBV5-1,15
CASSTRKVTSGSWNEQFF,-,TRBJ2-1,TRBV28,18
CASSLPPGVNTEAFF,many,TRBJ1-1,TRBV7-9,15